Listed below are T cell receptor beta chains from one sample, sequenced in a study of early T cells in non-severe SARS-CoV-2 infection. One entry per CDR3 protein results from TCRdb running MiXCR on the 5' RACE reads. The sample consists of under 70,000 distinct CDR3 sequences, under 14% of them appearing once. Sequencing was performed on whole blood. The receptor set was obtained from an adult who was a healthcare worker with PCR-confirmed SARS-CoV-2 infection or an uninfected control (not recorded which). Each CDR3 is given with its conserved first and last residue. Each record gives: D gene, V gene, J gene, clone size, CDR3 protein, CDR3 DNA. The D gene is left open where the match is weak. Size is stated for part of the rows, as once, few or many counts, or as a class when the clone is expanded.

d_gene: -
v_gene: TRBV18
j_gene: TRBJ1-4
abundance: many
CDR3aa: CASSPGVHEKLFF
CDR3nt: TGTGCCAGCTCACCAGGGGTGCACGAAAAACTGTTTTTT

d_gene: TRBD1
v_gene: TRBV30
j_gene: TRBJ1-4
abundance: many
CDR3aa: CAWSPLQTGINEKLFF
CDR3nt: TGTGCCTGGAGTCCACTACAGACAGGGATTAATGAAAAACTGTTTTTT

d_gene: -
v_gene: TRBV11-2
j_gene: TRBJ2-1
abundance: many
CDR3aa: CASNLIGDGQFF
CDR3nt: TGTGCCAGCAACCTTATTGGAGACGGGCAGTTCTTC

d_gene: -
v_gene: TRBV30
j_gene: TRBJ1-1
abundance: -
CDR3aa: CAGNWGGGTNTEAFF
CDR3nt: TGTGCCGGGAATTGGGGAGGAGGGACGAACACTGAAGCTTTCTTT

d_gene: -
v_gene: TRBV27
j_gene: TRBJ2-7
abundance: many
CDR3aa: CASSATGGLVNEQYF
CDR3nt: TGTGCCAGCAGTGCCACGGGGGGCTTAGTCAACGAGCAGTACTTC

d_gene: -
v_gene: TRBV5-1
j_gene: TRBJ2-1
abundance: many
CDR3aa: CASSPVLGTYNEQFF
CDR3nt: TGCGCCAGCAGCCCCGTCCTAGGAACCTACAATGAGCAGTTCTTC

d_gene: -
v_gene: TRBV11-2
j_gene: TRBJ2-1
abundance: few
CDR3aa: CASSLDQGHPVSYNEQFF
CDR3nt: TGTGCCAGCAGCTTAGATCAAGGACATCCCGTTTCCTACAATGAGCAGTTCTTC

d_gene: TRBD2
v_gene: TRBV5-1
j_gene: TRBJ2-1
abundance: few
CDR3aa: CASSQGLAGSHEQFF
CDR3nt: TGCGCCAGCAGCCAGGGACTAGCGGGATCTCATGAGCAGTTCTTC

d_gene: TRBD2
v_gene: TRBV7-6
j_gene: TRBJ2-2
abundance: many
CDR3aa: CASSLAGSGGTGELFF
CDR3nt: TGTGCCAGCAGCTTAGCTGGTAGCGGGGGCACCGGGGAGCTGTTTTTT

d_gene: -
v_gene: TRBV4-1
j_gene: TRBJ2-1
abundance: -
CDR3aa: CANSQSRDNEQFF
CDR3nt: TGCGCCAACAGCCAGAGCAGGGACAATGAGCAGTTCTTC

d_gene: -
v_gene: TRBV6-1
j_gene: TRBJ2-3
abundance: medium-sized
CDR3aa: CASISGVEGADTQYF
CDR3nt: TGTGCCAGCATTTCGGGGGTGGAGGGGGCAGATACGCAGTATTTT

d_gene: TRBD1
v_gene: TRBV30
j_gene: TRBJ2-3
abundance: many
CDR3aa: CAWSPGQRLADTQYF
CDR3nt: TGTGCCTGGTCCCCGGGACAGAGGTTAGCGGATACGCAGTATTTT

d_gene: -
v_gene: TRBV19
j_gene: TRBJ2-7
abundance: few
CDR3aa: CASSSRTEAYEQYF
CDR3nt: TGTGCCAGTAGCTCGCGGACCGAAGCCTACGAGCAGTACTTC

d_gene: TRBD1
v_gene: TRBV7-2
j_gene: TRBJ1-6
abundance: few
CDR3aa: CASSLDFMQGGPYNSPLHF
CDR3nt: TGTGCCAGCAGCTTAGACTTTATGCAGGGGGGCCCTTATAATTCACCCCTCCACTTT

d_gene: -
v_gene: TRBV20-1
j_gene: TRBJ2-3
abundance: few
CDR3aa: CSAWGGRNTDTQYF
CDR3nt: TGCAGTGCTTGGGGGGGCCGGAACACAGATACGCAGTATTTT

d_gene: TRBD1
v_gene: TRBV29-1
j_gene: TRBJ2-1
abundance: -
CDR3aa: CSVATGGAGDEQFF
CDR3nt: TGCAGCGTGGCGACAGGGGGCGCAGGTGATGAGCAGTTCTTC

d_gene: -
v_gene: TRBV11-2
j_gene: TRBJ2-3
abundance: -
CDR3aa: CASSRILQGFGTDTQYF
CDR3nt: TGTGCCAGCAGCCGCATCCTACAGGGCTTCGGAACAGATACGCAGTATTTT

d_gene: -
v_gene: TRBV5-5
j_gene: TRBJ1-2
abundance: -
CDR3aa: CASSNGPSYGYTF
CDR3nt: TGTGCCAGCAGTAACGGACCATCCTATGGCTACACCTTC

d_gene: -
v_gene: TRBV7-2
j_gene: TRBJ1-6
abundance: many
CDR3aa: CASSSVLNSPLHF
CDR3nt: TGTGCCAGCAGCTCGGTGCTTAATTCACCCCTCCACTTT

d_gene: -
v_gene: TRBV2
j_gene: TRBJ2-7
abundance: -
CDR3aa: CASSARELYEQYF
CDR3nt: TGTGCCAGCAGTGCCCGGGAACTGTACGAGCAGTACTTC

d_gene: TRBD1
v_gene: TRBV6-5
j_gene: TRBJ2-7
abundance: many
CDR3aa: CASRMGQFSYEQYF
CDR3nt: TGTGCCAGCAGGATGGGACAGTTCTCCTACGAGCAGTACTTC

d_gene: -
v_gene: TRBV7-2
j_gene: TRBJ2-1
abundance: medium-sized
CDR3aa: CASSLSWFSYNEQFF
CDR3nt: TGTGCCAGCAGCTTATCTTGGTTCTCCTACAATGAGCAGTTCTTC

d_gene: -
v_gene: TRBV5-1
j_gene: TRBJ1-1
abundance: many
CDR3aa: CASSGTGTEAFF
CDR3nt: TGCGCCAGCAGCGGTACTGGCACTGAAGCTTTCTTT

d_gene: -
v_gene: TRBV29-1
j_gene: TRBJ2-5
abundance: few
CDR3aa: CSVKTAQETQYF
CDR3nt: TGCAGCGTTAAGACAGCCCAAGAGACCCAGTACTTC

d_gene: -
v_gene: TRBV7-9
j_gene: TRBJ1-1
abundance: many
CDR3aa: CASSLAAVGYYTEAFF
CDR3nt: TGTGCCAGCAGCTTAGCCGCCGTGGGATATTACACTGAAGCTTTCTTT

d_gene: -
v_gene: TRBV18
j_gene: TRBJ1-6
abundance: many
CDR3aa: CASSPFGDSSPLHF
CDR3nt: TGTGCCAGCTCACCATTCGGGGATAGCTCACCCCTCCACTTT

d_gene: -
v_gene: TRBV7-9
j_gene: TRBJ1-2
abundance: many
CDR3aa: CASSPISYGYTF
CDR3nt: TGTGCCAGCAGCCCAATCTCCTATGGCTACACCTTC

d_gene: -
v_gene: TRBV24-1
j_gene: TRBJ2-2
abundance: few
CDR3aa: CATSEAGITGELFF
CDR3nt: TGTGCCACCAGTGAAGCAGGAATCACCGGGGAGCTGTTTTTT

d_gene: -
v_gene: TRBV11-1
j_gene: TRBJ2-7
abundance: many
CDR3aa: CASSRSRENSYEQYF
CDR3nt: TGTGCCAGCAGCCGCTCACGGGAGAATTCCTACGAGCAGTACTTC

d_gene: -
v_gene: TRBV12-3/TRBV12-4
j_gene: TRBJ1-3
abundance: few
CDR3aa: CASSSTQDASSSGNTIYF
CDR3nt: TGTGCCAGCAGCTCCACGCAAGACGCGTCTAGCTCTGGAAACACCATATATTTT

d_gene: TRBD2
v_gene: TRBV7-8
j_gene: TRBJ2-5
abundance: many
CDR3aa: CASRGAGVNQETQYF
CDR3nt: TGTGCCAGCAGAGGGGCGGGGGTGAACCAAGAGACCCAGTACTTC

d_gene: TRBD1
v_gene: TRBV12-3/TRBV12-4
j_gene: TRBJ2-5
abundance: -
CDR3aa: CASTGQVGDQYF
CDR3nt: TGTGCCAGCACGGGACAGGTTGGAGACCAGTACTTC

d_gene: -
v_gene: TRBV9
j_gene: TRBJ1-1
abundance: many
CDR3aa: CASSVAGSMNTEAFF
CDR3nt: TGTGCCAGCAGCGTAGCCGGCAGCATGAACACTGAAGCTTTCTTT

d_gene: TRBD1
v_gene: TRBV18
j_gene: TRBJ1-2
abundance: -
CDR3aa: CASSPIGQGDYGYTF
CDR3nt: TGTGCCAGCTCACCCATCGGACAGGGCGACTATGGCTACACCTTC

d_gene: TRBD2
v_gene: TRBV7-9
j_gene: TRBJ2-1
abundance: many
CDR3aa: CASVGSSGPDSSYNEQFF
CDR3nt: TGTGCCAGCGTTGGGTCTAGCGGGCCTGATAGCTCCTACAATGAGCAGTTCTTC

d_gene: -
v_gene: TRBV7-9
j_gene: TRBJ2-1
abundance: many
CDR3aa: CASSLQGNEQFF
CDR3nt: TGTGCCAGCAGCTTACAGGGCAATGAGCAGTTCTTC

d_gene: TRBD1
v_gene: TRBV9
j_gene: TRBJ2-5
abundance: many
CDR3aa: CASSIGTAQETQYF
CDR3nt: TGTGCCAGCAGCATAGGGACAGCCCAAGAGACCCAGTACTTC

d_gene: TRBD2
v_gene: TRBV6-5
j_gene: TRBJ2-1
abundance: many
CDR3aa: CASSYSVLAAYNEQFF
CDR3nt: TGTGCCAGCAGTTACTCGGTCCTAGCGGCGTACAATGAGCAGTTCTTC

d_gene: -
v_gene: TRBV20-1
j_gene: TRBJ2-3
abundance: many
CDR3aa: CSALSGGSTDTQYF
CDR3nt: TGCAGTGCTCTCTCCGGCGGTAGCACAGATACGCAGTATTTT

d_gene: -
v_gene: TRBV27
j_gene: TRBJ2-3
abundance: many
CDR3aa: CAGDPMCTDTQYF
CDR3nt: TGTGCCGGCGACCCTATGTGCACAGATACGCAGTATTTT

d_gene: -
v_gene: TRBV29-1
j_gene: TRBJ2-7
abundance: many
CDR3aa: CSARRGTVDEQYF
CDR3nt: TGCAGCGCCAGGAGGGGGACCGTCGACGAGCAGTACTTC

d_gene: TRBD1
v_gene: TRBV29-1
j_gene: TRBJ2-7
abundance: -
CDR3aa: CSVEFRQGIPYEQYF
CDR3nt: TGCAGCGTTGAATTCAGACAGGGGATCCCCTACGAGCAGTACTTC

d_gene: -
v_gene: TRBV5-1
j_gene: TRBJ2-7
abundance: -
CDR3aa: CASSLVGAGVPPYF
CDR3nt: TGCGCCAGCAGCTTGGTGGGAGCGGGTGTTCCTCCGTACTTC

d_gene: -
v_gene: TRBV12-3/TRBV12-4
j_gene: TRBJ2-7
abundance: few
CDR3aa: CASSARSSYEQYF
CDR3nt: TGTGCCAGCAGTGCGCGGAGCTCCTACGAGCAGTACTTC

d_gene: -
v_gene: TRBV6-1
j_gene: TRBJ2-1
abundance: -
CDR3aa: CASRAPNNEQFF
CDR3nt: TGTGCCAGCAGGGCACCTAACAATGAGCAGTTCTTC

d_gene: -
v_gene: TRBV10-1
j_gene: TRBJ1-2
abundance: many
CDR3aa: CASSGWEARRGYGYTF
CDR3nt: TGCGCCAGCAGTGGGTGGGAGGCCAGAAGGGGCTATGGCTACACCTTC

d_gene: TRBD2
v_gene: TRBV29-1
j_gene: TRBJ2-5
abundance: few
CDR3aa: CSVGKHGAGGETQYF
CDR3nt: TGCAGCGTTGGAAAACATGGGGCGGGAGGAGAGACCCAGTACTTC

d_gene: -
v_gene: TRBV12-3/TRBV12-4
j_gene: TRBJ2-3
abundance: many
CDR3aa: CASSLSAATDTQYF
CDR3nt: TGTGCCAGCAGTTTAAGCGCCGCCACAGATACGCAGTATTTT

d_gene: -
v_gene: TRBV6-2/TRBV6-3
j_gene: TRBJ1-1
abundance: medium-sized
CDR3aa: CASSPTGLTEAFF
CDR3nt: TGTGCCAGCAGTCCTACAGGGTTGACTGAAGCTTTCTTT

d_gene: -
v_gene: TRBV7-2
j_gene: TRBJ1-1
abundance: many
CDR3aa: CASSLWSLRNTEAFF
CDR3nt: TGTGCCAGCAGCTTATGGAGCTTAAGAAACACTGAAGCTTTCTTT

d_gene: -
v_gene: TRBV30
j_gene: TRBJ1-6
abundance: many
CDR3aa: CACGRNSPLHF
CDR3nt: TGTGCCTGTGGAAGGAATTCACCCCTCCACTTT

d_gene: TRBD1
v_gene: TRBV7-8
j_gene: TRBJ1-1
abundance: many
CDR3aa: CASSLYRTGAAFF
CDR3nt: TGTGCCAGCAGCTTATACCGGACAGGGGCGGCTTTCTTT

d_gene: -
v_gene: TRBV19
j_gene: TRBJ2-1
abundance: many
CDR3aa: CASSIGLAPSYNEQFF
CDR3nt: TGTGCCAGTAGTATAGGTCTAGCGCCATCCTACAATGAGCAGTTCTTC